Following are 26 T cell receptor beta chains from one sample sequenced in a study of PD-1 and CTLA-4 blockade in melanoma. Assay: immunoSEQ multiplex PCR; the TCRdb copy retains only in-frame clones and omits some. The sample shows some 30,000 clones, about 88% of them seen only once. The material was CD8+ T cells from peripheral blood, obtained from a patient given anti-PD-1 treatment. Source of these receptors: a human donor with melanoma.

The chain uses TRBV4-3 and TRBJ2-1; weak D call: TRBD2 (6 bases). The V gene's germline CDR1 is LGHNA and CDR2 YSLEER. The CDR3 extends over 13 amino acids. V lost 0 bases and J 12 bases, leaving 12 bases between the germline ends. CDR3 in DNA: TGCGCCAGCAGCCAAGATGGAGGGGTGGGGCAGTTCTTC. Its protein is CASSQDGGVGQFF.

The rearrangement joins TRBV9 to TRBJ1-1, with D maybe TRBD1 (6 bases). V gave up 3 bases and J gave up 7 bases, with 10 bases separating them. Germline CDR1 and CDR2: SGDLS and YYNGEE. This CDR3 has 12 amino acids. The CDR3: CASSATGDEAFF. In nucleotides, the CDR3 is TGTGCCAGCAGCGCGACAGGCGATGAAGCTTTCTTT.

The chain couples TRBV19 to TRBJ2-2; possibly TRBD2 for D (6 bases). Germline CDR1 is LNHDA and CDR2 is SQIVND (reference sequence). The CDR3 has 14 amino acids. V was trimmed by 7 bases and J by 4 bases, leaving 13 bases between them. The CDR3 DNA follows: TGTGCCAGTATCGGGGGATCGGGCACCGGGGAGCTGTTTTTT. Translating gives CASIGGSGTGELFF.

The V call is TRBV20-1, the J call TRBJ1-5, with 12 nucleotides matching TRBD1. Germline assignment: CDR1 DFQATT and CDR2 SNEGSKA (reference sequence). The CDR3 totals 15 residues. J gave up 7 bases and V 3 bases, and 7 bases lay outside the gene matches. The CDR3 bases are TGCAGTGCTAGTGCTGGGACAGGGGGCCAGCAGCCCCAGCATTTT. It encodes CSASAGTGGQQPQHF.

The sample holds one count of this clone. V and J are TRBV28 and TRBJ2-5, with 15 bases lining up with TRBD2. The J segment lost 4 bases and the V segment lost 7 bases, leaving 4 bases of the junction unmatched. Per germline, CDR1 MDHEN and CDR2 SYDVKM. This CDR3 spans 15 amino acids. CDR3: CASTGTSGGTETQYF. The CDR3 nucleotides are TGTGCCAGCACCGGGACTAGCGGGGGGACAGAGACCCAGTACTTC.

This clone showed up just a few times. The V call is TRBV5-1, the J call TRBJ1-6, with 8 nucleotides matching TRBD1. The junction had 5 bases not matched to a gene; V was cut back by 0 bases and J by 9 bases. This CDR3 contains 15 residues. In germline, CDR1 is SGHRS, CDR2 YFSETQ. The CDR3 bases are TGCGCCAGCAGCTTGGGTCAGGGGGCAGGTTCACCCCTCCACTTT. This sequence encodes CASSLGQGAGSPLHF. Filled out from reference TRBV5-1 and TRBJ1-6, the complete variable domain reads KAGVTQTPRYLIKTRGQQVTLSCSPISGHRSVSWYQQTPGQGLQFLFEYFSETQRNKGNFPGRFSGRQFSNSRSEMNVSTLELGDSALYLCASSLGQGAGSPLHFGNGTRLTVT.

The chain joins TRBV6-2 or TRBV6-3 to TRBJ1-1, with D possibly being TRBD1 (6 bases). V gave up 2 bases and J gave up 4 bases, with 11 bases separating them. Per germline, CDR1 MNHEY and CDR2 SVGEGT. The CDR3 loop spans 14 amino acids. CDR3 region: CASSYGGGGTEAFF. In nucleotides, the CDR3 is TGTGCCAGCAGTTACGGTGGAGGGGGCACTGAAGCTTTCTTT.

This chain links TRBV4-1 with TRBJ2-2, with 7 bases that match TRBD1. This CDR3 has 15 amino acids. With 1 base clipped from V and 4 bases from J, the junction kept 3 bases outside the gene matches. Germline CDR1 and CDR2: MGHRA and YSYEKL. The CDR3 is CASSQVQGPTGELFF. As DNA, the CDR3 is TGCGCCAGCAGCCAAGTACAGGGGCCCACCGGGGAGCTGTTTTTT.

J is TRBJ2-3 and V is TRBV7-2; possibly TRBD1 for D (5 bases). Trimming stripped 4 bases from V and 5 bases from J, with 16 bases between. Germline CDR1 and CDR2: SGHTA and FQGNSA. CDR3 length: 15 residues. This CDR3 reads CASSSPGQGIDTQYF. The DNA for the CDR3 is TGTGCCAGCAGCTCCCCAGGTCAGGGAATAGATACGCAGTATTTT. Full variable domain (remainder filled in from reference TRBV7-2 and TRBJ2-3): GAGVSQSPSNKVTEKGKDVELRCDPISGHTALYWYRQSLGQGLEFLIYFQGNSAPDKSGLPSDRFSAERTGGSVSTLTIQRTQQEDSAVYLCASSSPGQGIDTQYFGPGTRLTVL.

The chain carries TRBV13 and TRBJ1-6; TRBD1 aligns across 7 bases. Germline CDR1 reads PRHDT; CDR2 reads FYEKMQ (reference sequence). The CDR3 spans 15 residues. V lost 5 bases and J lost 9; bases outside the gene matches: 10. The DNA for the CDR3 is TGTGCCAGCAGCGGAGCCTCGCAGGGGGGTTCACCCCTCCACTTT. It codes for CASSGASQGGSPLHF.

The CDR3 here is CASSVGDMSTDTQYF. CDR3 DNA: TGTGCCAGCAGCGTAGGAGACATGAGCACAGATACGCAGTATTTT. J is TRBJ2-3 and V is TRBV9, with no clear D. V shed 0 bases and J shed 0 bases, with 8 bases lying between them. The CDR3 totals 15 residues. Germline-derived CDR1 and CDR2 are SGDLS and YYNGEE.

In nucleotides, the CDR3 is TGTGCCAGCAGTGAAGATTTGGGGAGGAGTCGGGGCTACACCTTC. It specifies CASSEDLGRSRGYTF. V usage is TRBV2 and J usage is TRBJ1-2; D uncertain. Trimming stripped 1 base from V and 8 bases from J, with 17 bases between. The germline gives CDR1 SNHLY, CDR2 FYNNEI. The CDR3 runs to 15 residues.

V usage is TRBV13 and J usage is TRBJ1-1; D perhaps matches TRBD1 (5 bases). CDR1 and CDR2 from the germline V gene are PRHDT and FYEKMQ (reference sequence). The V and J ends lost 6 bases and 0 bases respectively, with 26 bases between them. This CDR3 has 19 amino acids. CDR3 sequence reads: CASSSIILLTGDLNTEAFF. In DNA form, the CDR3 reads TGTGCCAGCAGTTCGATAATCCTCCTGACGGGGGACTTGAACACTGAAGCTTTCTTT. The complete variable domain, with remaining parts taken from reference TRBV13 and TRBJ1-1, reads AAGVIQSPRHLIKEKRETATLKCYPIPRHDTVYWYQQGPGQDPQFLISFYEKMQSDKGSIPDRFSAQQFSDYHSELNMSSLELGDSALYFCASSSIILLTGDLNTEAFFGQGTRLTVV.

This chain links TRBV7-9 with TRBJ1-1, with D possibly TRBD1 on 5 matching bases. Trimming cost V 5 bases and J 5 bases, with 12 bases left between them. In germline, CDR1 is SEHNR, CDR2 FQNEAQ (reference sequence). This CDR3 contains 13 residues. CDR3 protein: CASSPAGGTEAFF. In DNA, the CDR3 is TGTGCCAGCAGCCCGGCCGGGGGGACTGAAGCTTTCTTT.

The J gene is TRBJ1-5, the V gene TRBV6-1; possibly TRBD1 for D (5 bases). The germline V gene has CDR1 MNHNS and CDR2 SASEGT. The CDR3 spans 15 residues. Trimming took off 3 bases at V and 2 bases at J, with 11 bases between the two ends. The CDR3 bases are TGTGCCAGCAGTGATTGGGACCTAGGCAATCAGCCCCAGCATTTT. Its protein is CASSDWDLGNQPQHF.

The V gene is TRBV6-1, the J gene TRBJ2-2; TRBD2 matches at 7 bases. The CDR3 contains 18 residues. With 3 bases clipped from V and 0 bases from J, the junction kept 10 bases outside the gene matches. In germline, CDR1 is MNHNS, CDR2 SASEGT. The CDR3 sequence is CASSESRIAGANTGELFF. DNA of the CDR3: TGTGCCAGCAGTGAGTCACGAATAGCGGGCGCGAACACCGGGGAGCTGTTTTTT.

In nucleotides, the CDR3 is TGCAGTGCTAGTTCGGCAGGGGAGGAGAATCAGCCCCAGCATTTT. Translated, it gives CSASSAGEENQPQHF. The chain is built from TRBV20-1 and TRBJ1-5; TRBD1 might be the D (6 bases). Trimming left V 3 bases short and J 4 bases short, with 16 bases between. This CDR3 is built from 15 residues. Germline V lookup: CDR1 DFQATT, CDR2 SNEGSKA (reference sequence).

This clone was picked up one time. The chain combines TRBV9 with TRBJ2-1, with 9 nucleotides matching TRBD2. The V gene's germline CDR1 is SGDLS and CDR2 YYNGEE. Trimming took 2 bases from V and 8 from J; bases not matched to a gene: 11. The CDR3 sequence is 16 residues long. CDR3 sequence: CASSVFGGGAWDEQFF. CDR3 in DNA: TGTGCCAGCAGCGTTTTCGGCGGGGGGGCCTGGGATGAGCAGTTCTTC.

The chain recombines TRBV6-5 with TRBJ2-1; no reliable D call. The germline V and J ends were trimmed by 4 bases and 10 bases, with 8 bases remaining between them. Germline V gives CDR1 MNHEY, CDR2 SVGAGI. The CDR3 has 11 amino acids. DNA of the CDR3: TGTGCCAGCAGTTTCGACTTAGAGCAGTTCTTC. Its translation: CASSFDLEQFF.

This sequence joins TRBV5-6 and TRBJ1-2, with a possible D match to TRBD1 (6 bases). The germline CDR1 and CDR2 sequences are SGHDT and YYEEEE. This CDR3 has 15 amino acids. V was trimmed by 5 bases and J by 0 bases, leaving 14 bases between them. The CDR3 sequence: CASRPDRLTNYGYTF. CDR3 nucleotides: TGTGCCAGCAGACCTGACAGGCTTACTAACTATGGCTACACCTTC. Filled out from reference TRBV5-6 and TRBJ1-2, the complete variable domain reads DAGVTQSPTHLIKTRGQQVTLRCSPKSGHDTVSWYQQALGQGPQFIFQYYEEEERQRGNFPDRFSGHQFPNYSSELNVNALLLGDSALYLCASRPDRLTNYGYTFGSGTRLTVV.

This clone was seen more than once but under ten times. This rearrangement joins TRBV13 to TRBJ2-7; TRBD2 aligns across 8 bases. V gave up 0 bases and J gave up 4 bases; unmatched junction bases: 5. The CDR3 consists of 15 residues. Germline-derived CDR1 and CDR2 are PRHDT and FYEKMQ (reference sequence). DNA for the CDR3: TGTGCCAGCAGCTTAGGACTAGCGGCGAGTTACGAGCAGTACTTC. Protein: CASSLGLAASYEQYF.

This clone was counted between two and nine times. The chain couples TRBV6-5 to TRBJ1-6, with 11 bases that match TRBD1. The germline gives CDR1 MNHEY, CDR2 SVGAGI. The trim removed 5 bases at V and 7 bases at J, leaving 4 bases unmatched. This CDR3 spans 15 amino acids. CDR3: CASSLGTGGNSPLHF. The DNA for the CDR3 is TGTGCCAGCAGTCTAGGGACAGGGGGAAATTCACCCCTCCACTTT.

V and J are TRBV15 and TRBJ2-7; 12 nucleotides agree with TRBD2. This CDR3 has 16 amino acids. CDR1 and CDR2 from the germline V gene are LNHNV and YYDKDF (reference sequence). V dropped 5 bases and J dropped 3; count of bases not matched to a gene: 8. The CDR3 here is CATSAERTSGNYEQYF. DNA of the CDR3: TGTGCCACCAGCGCCGAAAGGACTAGCGGGAACTACGAGCAGTACTTC.

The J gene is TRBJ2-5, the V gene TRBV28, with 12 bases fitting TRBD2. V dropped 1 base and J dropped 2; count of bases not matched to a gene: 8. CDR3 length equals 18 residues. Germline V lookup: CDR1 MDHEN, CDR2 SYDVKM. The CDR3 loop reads CASSLYPALAGGQETQYF. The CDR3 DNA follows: TGTGCCAGCAGTTTATACCCCGCCCTAGCGGGGGGGCAAGAGACCCAGTACTTC.

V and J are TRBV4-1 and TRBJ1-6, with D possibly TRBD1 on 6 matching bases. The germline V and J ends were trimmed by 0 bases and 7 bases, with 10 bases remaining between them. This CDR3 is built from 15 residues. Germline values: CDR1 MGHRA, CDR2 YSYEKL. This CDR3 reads CASSQENRVNSPLHF. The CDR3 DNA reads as TGCGCCAGCAGCCAAGAAAACAGGGTAAATTCACCCCTCCACTTT.

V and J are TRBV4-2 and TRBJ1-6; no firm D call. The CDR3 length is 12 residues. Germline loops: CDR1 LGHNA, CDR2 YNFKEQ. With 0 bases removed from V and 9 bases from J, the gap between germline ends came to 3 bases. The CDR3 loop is CASSQDASPLHF. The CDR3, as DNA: TGTGCCAGCAGCCAAGATGCTTCACCCCTCCACTTT.